One TCR beta chain is described in this entry. This clonotype occurred many times. Which antigen it targets is not known. No much larger clonotype is one base removed from it; base qualities were not supplied. From the cysteine up to the phenylalanine, the CDR3 has a length of 12 residues. The sequence is cut down to CDR3 DNA, 36 bases in frame from base 1. The junction carries 8 bases between V and J, which are trimmed by 3 bases and 6 bases respectively. Library construction relied on PCR. The sample was run on an Illumina HiSeq 2500. To reduce PCR and sequencing biases, unique molecular identifiers were built into the TCR beta cDNA libraries. Roughly 0.5 million cDNA molecules were obtained per 1 to 10 million input T cells, so each molecule approximated one T cell. The patient libraries were prepared and sequenced using the same protocol as the earlier healthy control dataset. Within a given batch, samples were prepared together, multiplexed and sequenced on the same HiSeq lane. Per the original workflow: Raw barcoded reads were processed with MIGEC, discarding single-read molecular identifier groups before consensus assembly and CDR3 extraction. VDJtools was used for post-analysis of the clonotype tables, with diversity normalized by down-sampling every dataset to the smallest sample size. In repertoire overlap clustering, CDR3 amino acid sequences, but not nucleotide sequences, were matched to correct batch-related cross-sample contamination. TCRdb itself trimmed the public reads at Q25 with fastp, ran MiXCR and retained productive beta chains. A single entry per CDR3 protein holds the most common genes and DNA from its merged rows. These V and J calls derive from TCRdb rather than the authors' analysis. In all, the sample holds about 210,000 distinct CDR3 sequences, and about 30% of those were seen once. The ten largest clones capture less than 4% of the sample.

To demonstrate the VDJtools post-analysis software, TCR beta repertoires were profiled from the peripheral blood of 10 to 15 young patients with multiple sclerosis. Multiple sclerosis patients were children and adolescents aged about 6 to 16 years. The data derive from a study of post-analysis software for immune sequencing data (dated by TCRdb to about 2015). Describing the broader study: Recorded disease courses included relapsing-remitting, secondary progressive and progressive-relapsing multiple sclerosis, with some patients lacking subtype annotation. Patient repertoires were compared against ten to eleven previously published healthy control repertoires from donors aged roughly 6 to 28 years. A subset of samples was prepared in parallel using single-end sample barcoding, then pooled and co-amplified after Illumina adapter ligation. The study at large found these results: Patients showed significantly higher frequencies than controls for roughly five TRBV segments, among them TRBV5-6, TRBV5-1 and TRBV20-1. The multiple sclerosis patient group was slightly younger than the control group. Multiple sclerosis patients had significantly lower normalized Chao1 diversity than controls, a result that suggests substantial peripheral T-cell clonal expansion. When samples were clustered directly using the F measure, samples prepared in the same batch co-clustered strongly, which prompted a batch-effect correction.

The sequenced material came from blood. The sequence is built from TRBV12-3 or TRBV12-4 and TRBJ2-5; the D call is possibly TRBD1 or TRBD2, each sharing 5 bases. The source is a girl under 18 with multiple sclerosis. The nucleotides read TGTGCCAGCAGTTTTGGGGGTCAGACCCAGTACTTC. Translated, this is CASSFGGQTQYF.